The clone carrying this TCR beta chain has just one count. The CDR3 has 14 residues. CDR1 LNHDA and CDR2 SQIVND come from the germline V gene (reference sequence). Deletions cut 1 base from V and 3 bases from J, with 8 bases between. The sample belongs to a study of cytomegalovirus exposure and HLA in healthy donors. For the study at large: Out of about 190 million T cells, an earlier analysis found more than 95 million unique TCR beta sequences in total.

Though probably carrying unrecorded immune exposures, donors were nominally healthy at sampling. The study ran its PCR with 60 Vbeta and 13 Jbeta primers. The method was immunoSEQ multiplex PCR; TCRdb's version includes in-frame clones alone and lacks a portion of them. This table holds about 130,000 clones, 65% to 75% found once. The material sequenced was PBMCs. The V and J genes are TRBV19 and TRBJ2-3, with a tentative D call TRBD2 (5 bases). The sequence came from a woman aged 45-65 years in good health and CMV-seropositive. This CDR3 is CASSIGTSTDTQYF. Here the CDR3 DNA reads TGTGCCAGTAGTATAGGGACTTCTACAGATACGCAGTATTTT.